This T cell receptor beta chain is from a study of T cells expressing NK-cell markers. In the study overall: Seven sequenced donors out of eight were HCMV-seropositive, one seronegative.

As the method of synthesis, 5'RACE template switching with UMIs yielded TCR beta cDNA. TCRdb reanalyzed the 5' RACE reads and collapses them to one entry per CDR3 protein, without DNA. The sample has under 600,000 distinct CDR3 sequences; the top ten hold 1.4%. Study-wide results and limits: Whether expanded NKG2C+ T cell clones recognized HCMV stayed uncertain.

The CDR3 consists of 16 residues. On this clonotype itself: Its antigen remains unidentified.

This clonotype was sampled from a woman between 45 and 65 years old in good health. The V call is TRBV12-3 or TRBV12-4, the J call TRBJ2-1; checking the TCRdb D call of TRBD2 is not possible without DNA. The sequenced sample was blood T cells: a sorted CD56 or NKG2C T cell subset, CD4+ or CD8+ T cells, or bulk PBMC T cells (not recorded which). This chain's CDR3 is CASSLFLAGAYNEQFF.